One sample yielded the 17 T cell receptor beta chains listed below, sequenced in a study of cytomegalovirus exposure and HLA in healthy donors. A multiplex PCR was run with 60 Vbeta primers and 13 Jbeta primers. Method: immunoSEQ multiplex PCR; TCRdb's copy keeps in-frame clones and lacks some. The data show approximately 190,000 clones, about 77% seen once. The sample taken for sequencing was PBMCs. The receptor set was obtained from a woman in her 30s in good health and CMV-seropositive.

This clone was recorded once. This chain links TRBV7-3 with TRBJ1-2; D remains unclear. There are 14 residues in the CDR3. Germline-derived CDR1 and CDR2 are SGHTA and FQGTGA. The germline V and J ends were trimmed by 2 bases and 5 bases, with 12 bases remaining between them. CDR3 protein: CASSLDPGTYGYTF. CDR3 coding DNA: TGTGCCAGCAGCTTAGATCCGGGAACTTATGGCTACACCTTC.

V is TRBV7-2 and J is TRBJ1-4, with D unresolved. The CDR3 sequence is 14 residues long. Trimming removed 2 bases at V and 8 bases at J, with 12 bases between. CDR1 SGHTA and CDR2 FQGNSA come from the germline V gene. The CDR3 protein is CASSLQAAEEKLFF. DNA of the CDR3: TGTGCCAGCAGCTTACAGGCCGCTGAGGAAAAACTGTTTTTT.

V and J are TRBV2 and TRBJ2-2; no firm D call. The V end lost 4 bases, the J end lost 1 base, and 7 bases lay between the germline ends. From germline, CDR1 is SNHLY and CDR2 FYNNEI. The CDR3 contains 14 residues. The CDR3 region is CASSVLGNTGELFF. In DNA form, the CDR3 reads TGTGCCAGCAGTGTTCTAGGGAACACCGGGGAGCTGTTTTTT. Combining the CDR3 with reference TRBV2 and TRBJ2-2 gives the whole variable domain EPEVTQTPSHQVTQMGQEVILRCVPISNHLYFYWYRQILGQKVEFLVSFYNNEISEKSEIFDDQFSVERPDGSNFTLKIRSTKLEDSAMYFCASSVLGNTGELFFGEGSRLTVL.

Regarding this clone: One end of the junction does not line up with germline, which may come from a read error. The identical CDR3 is also encoded by other nucleotide sequences in the sample. The chain carries TRBV30 and TRBJ1-4, with 9 bases matching TRBD1. CDR3 size: 15 residues. Germline CDR1 and CDR2: GTSNPN and SVGIG (reference sequence). As DNA, the CDR3 is TGTGCCTGGAGTCACTTGGGACAGGGTGAGGAAAAGCTGTTTTTT. Protein sequence: CAWSHLGQGEEKLFF.

To note about this clone: This specimen includes other DNA sequences encoding the same CDR3. The chain couples TRBV5-1 to TRBJ1-6; D is undetermined. Trimming left V 0 bases short and J 7 bases short, with 8 bases between. The CDR3 consists of 14 residues. Per the germline V gene, CDR1 is SGHRS and CDR2 is YFSETQ. The CDR3 protein is CASSLDRGNSPLHF. CDR3 DNA: TGCGCCAGCAGCTTGGACAGAGGGAATTCACCCCTCCACTTT.

In its sample, this clone was seen once. This chain connects TRBV15 to TRBJ1-4; D ambiguous. The germline gives CDR1 LNHNV, CDR2 YYDKDF (reference sequence). The CDR3 spans 14 residues. V shed 5 bases and J shed 5 bases, with 12 bases lying between them. CDR3 nucleotide sequence: TGTGCCACCAGCCTGAAGACTCTAAATGAAAAACTGTTTTTT. It codes for CATSLKTLNEKLFF.

This clone was seen repeatedly, ten times or more. V gene TRBV5-6 combines with J gene TRBJ2-7, with D possibly matching TRBD2 (6 bases). The ends were cut back, 1 base at V and 9 bases at J, with 20 bases in the middle. The CDR3 has 15 amino acids. In germline, CDR1 is SGHDT, CDR2 YYEEEE. CDR3 sequence reads: CASSLKEGYYEGQYF. In DNA, the CDR3 is TGTGCCAGCAGCTTGAAGGAGGGATACTACGAAGGGCAGTACTTC. Together with reference TRBV5-6 and TRBJ2-7, the CDR3 gives the full variable domain: DAGVTQSPTHLIKTRGQQVTLRCSPKSGHDTVSWYQQALGQGPQFIFQYYEEEERQRGNFPDRFSGHQFPNYSSELNVNALLLGDSALYLCASSLKEGYYEGQYFGPGTRLTVT.

The rearrangement links TRBV30 to TRBJ2-3; 10 bases match TRBD2. The ends lost 3 bases at V and 6 bases at J; junction bases unmatched: 15. CDR1 and CDR2 (germline): GTSNPN, SVGIG (reference sequence). The CDR3 consists of 17 residues. DNA for the CDR3: TGTGCCTGGAGGGGGTCGTGGGCTAGCGGGAGAGGGGATACGCAGTATTTT. Its translation: CAWRGSWASGRGDTQYF.

The rearrangement links TRBV28 to TRBJ1-5; 7 nucleotides agree with TRBD1. The CDR3 spans 16 residues. CDR1 is MDHEN and CDR2 is SYDVKM in the germline V gene. Trimming at V came to 2 bases and at J to 4 bases, leaving 8 bases not matched to a gene. CDR3 sequence: CASSLPPGQINQPQHF. CDR3 DNA sequence: TGTGCCAGCAGTTTACCACCGGGACAGATAAATCAGCCCCAGCATTTT.

This chain links TRBV29-1 with TRBJ1-2; no definite D call. The germline CDR1 and CDR2 sequences are SQVTM and ANQGSEA. The CDR3 is made up of 11 amino acids. The V end lost 6 bases, the J end lost 6 bases, and 11 bases lay between the germline ends. The CDR3 sequence: CSVLAADGYTF. The DNA of the CDR3 is TGCAGCGTCCTAGCAGCGGATGGCTACACCTTC.

The chain combines TRBV7-3 with TRBJ1-6; D is ambiguous. The V gene lost 5 bases and the J gene lost 8 bases, with 10 bases spanning the gap. Germline V gene lookup returns CDR1 SGHTA and CDR2 FQGTGA. This CDR3 is built from 13 residues. This CDR3 is CASSPYRDSPLHF. The CDR3 DNA follows: TGTGCCAGCAGCCCCTACAGAGATTCACCCCTCCACTTT.

The rearrangement joins TRBV25-1 to TRBJ2-3, with 9 nucleotides matching TRBD1. V gave up 5 bases and J gave up 2 bases; unmatched junction bases: 8. This CDR3 is built from 16 residues. Germline lookup yields CDR1 MGHDK and CDR2 SYGVNS. Here the CDR3 DNA reads TGTGCCAGCAGTCTTTCCCGGGACAGGGCCACAGATACGCAGTATTTT. The encoded protein is CASSLSRDRATDTQYF.

Only a few counts were recorded for this clone. The rearrangement joins TRBV6-1 to TRBJ1-4, with TRBD1 matching 9 bases. The germline CDR1 and CDR2 sequences are MNHNS and SASEGT. The CDR3 is 13 amino acids. The J segment lost 8 bases and the V segment lost 3 bases, leaving 1 base of the junction unmatched. The CDR3 sequence is CASSEGQGEKLFF. The CDR3, as DNA: TGTGCCAGCAGTGAGGGACAGGGAGAAAAACTGTTTTTT.

The J gene is TRBJ2-7, the V gene TRBV6-1; 7 positions match TRBD1. Germline V gives CDR1 MNHNS, CDR2 SASEGT. CDR3 length: 13 amino acids. Unmatched junction bases numbered 7, after V lost 6 bases and J lost 5 bases. The CDR3 nucleotides read TGTGCCAGCAGGGACAGGTTGTTCGACGAGCAGTACTTC. This sequence encodes CASRDRLFDEQYF.

The V and J genes are TRBV4-3 and TRBJ2-1; the match to TRBD2 covers 11 bases. This CDR3 comprises 17 residues. J lost 6 bases, V lost 0 bases, and 7 bases had no gene match. Germline CDR1 LGHNA, CDR2 YSLEER. The CDR3 loop is CASSQDWTSGSGNEQFF. As DNA, the CDR3 is TGCGCCAGCAGCCAAGATTGGACTAGCGGGTCGGGCAATGAGCAGTTCTTC.

The sample holds a few counts of this clone. The CDR3 sequence: CASSAGSSFNEKLFF. The CDR3 DNA follows: TGTGCCAGCAGCGCAGGGTCTTCTTTTAATGAAAAACTGTTTTTT. The J gene is TRBJ1-4, the V gene TRBV11-2, with D tentatively TRBD1 (5 bases). Trimming took off 5 bases at V and 4 bases at J, with 14 bases between the two ends. Germline-derived CDR1 and CDR2 are SGHAT and FQNNGV. The CDR3 consists of 15 residues.

This sequence joins TRBV6-1 and TRBJ1-2; D is possibly TRBD1 (5 bases). Trimming took off 0 bases at V and 8 bases at J, with 13 bases between the two ends. In germline, CDR1 is MNHNS, CDR2 SASEGT. This CDR3 has 14 residues. CDR3 DNA sequence: TGTGCCAGCAGTGAAGCGGGCGGCAGGGTCGGCTACACCTTC. The encoded protein is CASSEAGGRVGYTF.